A single T cell receptor beta chain is shown here with its context. Original processing methods: For nucleated cells, counts were estimated from reference gene primer amplification. TCRdb's copy holds only in-frame clones and misses some; the assay was immunoSEQ multiplex PCR. D and trimming were read from the DNA, whereas the V and J calls and clone size are those reported in that table. The repertoire holds about 140,000 clones, with around nine tenths as singletons. The data were obtained in a study of blood T cell repertoires in COVID-19. At the level of the study: Spain, Italy and the United States supplied samples that represented acute and convalescent COVID-19. In each case, the material was cDNA or gDNA derived from T cells, B-cell-depleted T cells, or PBMCs.

The germline V gene has CDR1 MDHEN and CDR2 SYDVKM. CDR3 length equals 14 residues. The J segment lost 4 bases and the V segment lost 7 bases, leaving 3 bases of the junction unmatched. The V and J genes are TRBV28 and TRBJ2-1, with 11 nucleotides matching TRBD2. The sequence came from a man aged 45-60 years with active or convalescent COVID-19. The sequenced sample was peripheral blood. The CDR3: CASTSGGSYNEQFF. CDR3 in DNA: TGTGCCAGCACTAGCGGGGGGTCTTACAATGAGCAGTTCTTC.